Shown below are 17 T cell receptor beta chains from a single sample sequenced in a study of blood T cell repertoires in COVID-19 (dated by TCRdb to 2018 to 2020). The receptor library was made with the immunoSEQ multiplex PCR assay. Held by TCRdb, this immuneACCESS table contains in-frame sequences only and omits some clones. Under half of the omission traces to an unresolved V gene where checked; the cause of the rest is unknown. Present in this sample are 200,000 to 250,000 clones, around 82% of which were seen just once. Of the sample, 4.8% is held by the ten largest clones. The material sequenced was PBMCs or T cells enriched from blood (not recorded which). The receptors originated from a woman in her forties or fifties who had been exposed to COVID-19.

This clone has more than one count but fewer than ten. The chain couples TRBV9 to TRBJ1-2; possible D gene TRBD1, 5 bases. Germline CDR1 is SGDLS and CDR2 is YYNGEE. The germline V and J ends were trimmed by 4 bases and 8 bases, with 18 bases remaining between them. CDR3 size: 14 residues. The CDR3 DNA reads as TGTGCCAGCAGCCCAGGAGCCAGGGCGGAGGGCTACACCTTC. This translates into CASSPGARAEGYTF.

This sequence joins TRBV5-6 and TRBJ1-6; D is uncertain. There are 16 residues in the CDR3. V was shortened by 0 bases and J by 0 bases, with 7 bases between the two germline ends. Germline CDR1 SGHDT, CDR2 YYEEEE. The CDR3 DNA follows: TGTGCCAGCAGCTTGGCCCGCAGCTCCTATAATTCACCCCTCCACTTT. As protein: CASSLARSSYNSPLHF.

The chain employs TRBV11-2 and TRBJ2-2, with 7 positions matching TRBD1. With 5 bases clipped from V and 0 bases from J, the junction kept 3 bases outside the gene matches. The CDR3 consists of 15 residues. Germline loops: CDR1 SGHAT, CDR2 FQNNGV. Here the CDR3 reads CASSPGTANTGELFF. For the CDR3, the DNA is TGTGCCAGCAGCCCCGGGACAGCGAACACCGGGGAGCTGTTTTTT.

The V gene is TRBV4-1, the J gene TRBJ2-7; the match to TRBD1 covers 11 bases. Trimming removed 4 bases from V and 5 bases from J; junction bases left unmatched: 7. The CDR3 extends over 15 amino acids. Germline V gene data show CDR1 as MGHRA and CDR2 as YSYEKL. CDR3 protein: CASSRLDRGLDEQYF. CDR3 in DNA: TGCGCCAGCAGCCGATTGGACAGGGGGCTGGACGAGCAGTACTTC.

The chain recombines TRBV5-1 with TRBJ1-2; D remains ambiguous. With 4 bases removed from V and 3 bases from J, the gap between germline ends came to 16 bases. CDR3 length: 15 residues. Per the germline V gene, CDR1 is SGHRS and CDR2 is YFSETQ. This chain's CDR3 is CASSPEEARDYGYTF. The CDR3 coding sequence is TGCGCCAGCAGCCCGGAGGAGGCGCGAGACTATGGCTACACCTTC.

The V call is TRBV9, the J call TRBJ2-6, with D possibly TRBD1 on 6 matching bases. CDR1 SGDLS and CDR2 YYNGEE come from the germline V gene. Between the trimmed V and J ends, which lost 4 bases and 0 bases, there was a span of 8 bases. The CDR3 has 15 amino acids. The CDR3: CASSTGSSGANVLTF. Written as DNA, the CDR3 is TGTGCCAGCAGCACAGGGTCCTCTGGGGCCAACGTCCTGACTTTC.

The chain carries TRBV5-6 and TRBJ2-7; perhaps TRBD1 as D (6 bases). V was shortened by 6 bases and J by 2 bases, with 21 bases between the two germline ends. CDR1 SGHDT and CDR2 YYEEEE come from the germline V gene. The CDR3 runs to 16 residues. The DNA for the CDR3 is TGTGCCAGCACCCTATATGGGGGCCTTACCCCCTACGAGCAGTACTTC. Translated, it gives CASTLYGGLTPYEQYF.

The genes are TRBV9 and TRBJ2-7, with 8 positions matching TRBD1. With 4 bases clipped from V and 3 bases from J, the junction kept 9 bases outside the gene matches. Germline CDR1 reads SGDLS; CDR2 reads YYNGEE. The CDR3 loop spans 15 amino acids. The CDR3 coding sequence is TGTGCCAGCAGCCTCGGGACAGGTATTGGCTACGAGCAGTACTTC. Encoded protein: CASSLGTGIGYEQYF.

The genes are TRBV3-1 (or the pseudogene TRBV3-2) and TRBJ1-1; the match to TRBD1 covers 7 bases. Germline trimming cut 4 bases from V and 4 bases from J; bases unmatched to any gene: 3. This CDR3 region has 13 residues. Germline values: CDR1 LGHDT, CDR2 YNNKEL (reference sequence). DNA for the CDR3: TGTGCCAGCAGCCCAACAGGGGTCACTGAAGCTTTCTTT. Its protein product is CASSPTGVTEAFF.

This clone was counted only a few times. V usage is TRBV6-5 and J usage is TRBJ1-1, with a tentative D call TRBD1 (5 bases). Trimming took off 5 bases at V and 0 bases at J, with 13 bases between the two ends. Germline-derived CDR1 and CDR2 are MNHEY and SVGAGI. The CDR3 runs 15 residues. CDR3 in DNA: TGTGCCAGCAGTAGAGACAGTGCTATGAACACTGAAGCTTTCTTT. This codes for CASSRDSAMNTEAFF.

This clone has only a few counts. The CDR3 DNA reads as TGTGCCAGCAGGGGGACTAGCGGGGGCTACGAGCAGTACTTC. Translating it yields CASRGTSGGYEQYF. The genes are TRBV2 and TRBJ2-7; 14 bases line up with TRBD2. The V segment lost 6 bases and the J segment 3 bases; nucleotides outside the gene matches: 1. Germline CDR1 is SNHLY and CDR2 is FYNNEI. This CDR3 region has 14 residues.

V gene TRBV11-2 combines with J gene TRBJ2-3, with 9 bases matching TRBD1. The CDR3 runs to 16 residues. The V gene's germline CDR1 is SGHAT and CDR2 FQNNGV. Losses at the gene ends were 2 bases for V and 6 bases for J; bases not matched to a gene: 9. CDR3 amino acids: CASSLTGGVPLDTQYF. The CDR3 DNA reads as TGTGCCAGCAGCTTAACAGGGGGCGTTCCTTTGGATACGCAGTATTTT.

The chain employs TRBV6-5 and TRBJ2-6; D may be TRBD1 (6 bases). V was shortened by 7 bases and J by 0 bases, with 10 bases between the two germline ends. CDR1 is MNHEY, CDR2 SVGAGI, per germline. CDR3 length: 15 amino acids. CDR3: CASTTGHSGANVLTF. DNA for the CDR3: TGTGCCAGCACGACAGGCCACTCTGGGGCCAACGTCCTGACTTTC.

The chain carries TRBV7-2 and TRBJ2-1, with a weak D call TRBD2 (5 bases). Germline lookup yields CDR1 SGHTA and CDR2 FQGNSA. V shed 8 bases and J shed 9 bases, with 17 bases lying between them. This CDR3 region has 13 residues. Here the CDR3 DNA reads TGTGCCAGCTCCGGCCGGGGTCGTAGTGAGCAGTTCTTC. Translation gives CASSGRGRSEQFF.

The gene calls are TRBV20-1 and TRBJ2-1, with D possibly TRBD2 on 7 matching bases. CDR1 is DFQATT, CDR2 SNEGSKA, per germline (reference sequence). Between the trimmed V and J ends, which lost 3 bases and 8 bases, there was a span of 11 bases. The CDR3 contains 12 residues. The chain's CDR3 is CSASRGADEQFF. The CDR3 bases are TGCAGTGCTAGTCGGGGGGCCGATGAGCAGTTCTTC.

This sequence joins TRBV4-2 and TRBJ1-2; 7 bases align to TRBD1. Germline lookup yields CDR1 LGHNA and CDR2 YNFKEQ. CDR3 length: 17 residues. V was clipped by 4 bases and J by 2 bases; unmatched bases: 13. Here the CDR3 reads CASSPTQTRGANYGYTF. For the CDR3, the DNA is TGTGCCAGCAGCCCTACACAAACCAGGGGGGCAAACTATGGCTACACCTTC.

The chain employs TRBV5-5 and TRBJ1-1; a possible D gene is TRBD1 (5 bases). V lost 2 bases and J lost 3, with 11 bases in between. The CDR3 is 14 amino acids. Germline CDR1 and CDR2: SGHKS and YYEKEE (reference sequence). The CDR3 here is CASSFTGHHTEAFF. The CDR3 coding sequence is TGTGCCAGCAGCTTTACAGGCCATCACACTGAAGCTTTCTTT.